This T cell receptor (beta chain) was captured by sequencing in a study of cytomegalovirus exposure and HLA in healthy donors. The length of the CDR3 is 14 residues. The V gene's germline CDR1 is MNHEY and CDR2 SVGAGI. Losses at the gene ends were 5 bases for V and 2 bases for J; bases not matched to a gene: 5. Libraries were prepared by immunoSEQ multiplex PCR; TCRdb keeps only in-frame clonotypes and omits some of them. The sample gives approximately 260,000 clones, roughly 86% of which show up once; less than 1.5% is in the top ten. The rearrangement joins TRBV6-5 to TRBJ2-7; 8 bases fit TRBD2. This clonotype was sampled from a young woman in good health and CMV-seropositive. The specimen was PBMCs. The CDR3 region has the DNA TGTGCCAGCAGTGGGCGGGAGGCGACCTACGAGCAGTACTTC. Translated, it gives CASSGREATYEQYF.